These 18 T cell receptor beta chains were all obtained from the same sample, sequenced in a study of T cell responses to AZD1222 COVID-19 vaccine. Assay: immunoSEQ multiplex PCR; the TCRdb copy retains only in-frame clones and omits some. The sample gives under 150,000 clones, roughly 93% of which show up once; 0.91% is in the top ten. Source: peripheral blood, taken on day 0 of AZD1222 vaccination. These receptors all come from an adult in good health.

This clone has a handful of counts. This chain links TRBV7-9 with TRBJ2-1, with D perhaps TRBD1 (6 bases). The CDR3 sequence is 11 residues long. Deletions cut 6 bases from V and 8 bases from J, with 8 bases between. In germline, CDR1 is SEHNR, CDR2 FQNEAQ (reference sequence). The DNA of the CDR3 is TGTGCCAGCAGTTACAGGGATGAGCAGTTCTTC. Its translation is CASSYRDEQFF.

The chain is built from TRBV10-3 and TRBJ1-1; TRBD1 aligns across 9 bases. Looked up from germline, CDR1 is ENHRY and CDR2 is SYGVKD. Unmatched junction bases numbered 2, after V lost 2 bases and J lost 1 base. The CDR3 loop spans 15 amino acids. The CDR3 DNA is TGTGCCATCAGTGAGCCGGACAGGGGGAACACTGAAGCTTTCTTT. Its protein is CAISEPDRGNTEAFF.

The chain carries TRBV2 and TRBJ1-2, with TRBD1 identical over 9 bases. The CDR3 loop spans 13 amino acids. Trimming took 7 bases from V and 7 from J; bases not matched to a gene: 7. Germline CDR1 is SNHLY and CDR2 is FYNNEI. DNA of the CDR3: TGTGCCAGCATCCCGGGACAGGGAGGTGGCTACACCTTC. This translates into CASIPGQGGGYTF.

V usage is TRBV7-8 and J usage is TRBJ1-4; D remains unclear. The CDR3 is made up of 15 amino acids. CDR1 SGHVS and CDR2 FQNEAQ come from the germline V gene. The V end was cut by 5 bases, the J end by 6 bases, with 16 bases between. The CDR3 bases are TGTGCCAGCAGCCCCCTCGGGAAACACGATGAAAAACTGTTTTTT. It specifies CASSPLGKHDEKLFF.

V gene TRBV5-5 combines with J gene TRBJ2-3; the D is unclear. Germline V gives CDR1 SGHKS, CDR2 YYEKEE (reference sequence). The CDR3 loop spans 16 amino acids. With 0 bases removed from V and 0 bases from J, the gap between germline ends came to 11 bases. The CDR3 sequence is CASSLVPASSTDTQYF. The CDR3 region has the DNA TGTGCCAGCAGCTTGGTTCCTGCCTCTAGCACAGATACGCAGTATTTT.

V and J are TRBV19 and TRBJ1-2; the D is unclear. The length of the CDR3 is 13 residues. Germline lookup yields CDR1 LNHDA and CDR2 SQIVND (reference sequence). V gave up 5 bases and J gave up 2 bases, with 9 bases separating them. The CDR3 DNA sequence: TGTGCCAGTAGTTCGACACAGAACTATGGCTACACCTTC. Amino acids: CASSSTQNYGYTF.

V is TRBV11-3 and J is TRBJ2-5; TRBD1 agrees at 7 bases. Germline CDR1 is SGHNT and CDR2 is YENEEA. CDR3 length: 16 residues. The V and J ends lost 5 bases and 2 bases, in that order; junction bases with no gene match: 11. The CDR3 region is CASSPGRYRGQETQYF. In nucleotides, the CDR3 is TGTGCCAGCAGCCCGGGTCGTTACAGGGGACAAGAGACCCAGTACTTC.

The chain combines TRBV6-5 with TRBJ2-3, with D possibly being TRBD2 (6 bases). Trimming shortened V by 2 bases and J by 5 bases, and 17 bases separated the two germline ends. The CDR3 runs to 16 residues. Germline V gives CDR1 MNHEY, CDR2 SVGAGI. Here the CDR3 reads CASSYKVGGAKDTQYF. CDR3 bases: TGTGCCAGCAGTTACAAAGTGGGGGGAGCGAAAGATACGCAGTATTTT.

Written as DNA, the CDR3 is TGTGCCAGTACCACGGGACAGGAGGACACCATATATTTT. Its translation: CASTTGQEDTIYF. The chain recombines TRBV19 with TRBJ1-3, with 8 bases lining up with TRBD1. Unmatched junction bases numbered 7, after V lost 7 bases and J lost 8 bases. The CDR3 length is 13 residues. CDR1 is LNHDA, CDR2 SQIVND, per germline (reference sequence).

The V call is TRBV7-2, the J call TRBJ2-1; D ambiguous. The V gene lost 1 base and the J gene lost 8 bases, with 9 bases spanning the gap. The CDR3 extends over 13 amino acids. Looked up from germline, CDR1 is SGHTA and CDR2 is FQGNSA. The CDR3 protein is CASSLVHGHEQFF. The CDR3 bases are TGTGCCAGCAGCTTAGTTCATGGGCATGAGCAGTTCTTC.

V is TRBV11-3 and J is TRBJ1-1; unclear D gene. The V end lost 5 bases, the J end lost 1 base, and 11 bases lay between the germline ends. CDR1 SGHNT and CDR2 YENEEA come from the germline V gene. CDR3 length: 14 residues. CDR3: CASSEDGPNTEAFF. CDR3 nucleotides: TGTGCCAGCAGCGAAGACGGACCGAACACTGAAGCTTTCTTT.

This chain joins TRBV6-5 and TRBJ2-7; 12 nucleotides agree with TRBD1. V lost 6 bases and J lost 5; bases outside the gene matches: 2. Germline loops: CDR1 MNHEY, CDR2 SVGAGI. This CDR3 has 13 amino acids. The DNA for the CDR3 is TGTGCCAGCAGGAGGGACAGGGGGCACGAGCAGTACTTC. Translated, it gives CASRRDRGHEQYF.

The CDR3 reads CASSLALRGVSNQPQHF. CDR3 sequence (DNA): TGTGCCAGCAGCTTAGCTCTACGGGGGGTTAGCAATCAGCCCCAGCATTTT. The chain combines TRBV7-8 with TRBJ1-5; D may be TRBD1 (5 bases). The CDR3 totals 17 residues. Trimming left V 0 bases short and J 0 bases short, with 12 bases between. From germline, CDR1 is SGHVS and CDR2 FQNEAQ.

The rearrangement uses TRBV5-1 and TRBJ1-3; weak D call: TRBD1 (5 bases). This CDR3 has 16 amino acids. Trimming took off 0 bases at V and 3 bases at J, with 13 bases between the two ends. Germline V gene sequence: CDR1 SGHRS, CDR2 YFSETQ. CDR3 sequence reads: CASSLGGASDGNTIYF. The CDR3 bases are TGCGCCAGCAGCTTGGGAGGGGCGTCGGATGGAAACACCATATATTTT.

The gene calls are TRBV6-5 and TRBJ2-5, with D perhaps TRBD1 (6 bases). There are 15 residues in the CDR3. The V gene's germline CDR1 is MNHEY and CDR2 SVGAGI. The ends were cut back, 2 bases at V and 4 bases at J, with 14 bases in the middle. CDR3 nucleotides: TGTGCCAGCAGTTACACACTGGACAGAGGAGAGACCCAGTACTTC. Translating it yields CASSYTLDRGETQYF.

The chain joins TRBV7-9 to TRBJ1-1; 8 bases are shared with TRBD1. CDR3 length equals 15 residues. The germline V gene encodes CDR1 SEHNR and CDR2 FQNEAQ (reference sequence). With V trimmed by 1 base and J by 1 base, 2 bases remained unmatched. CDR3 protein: CASSLGQGANTEAFF. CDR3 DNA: TGTGCCAGCAGCTTAGGTCAGGGGGCGAACACTGAAGCTTTCTTT.

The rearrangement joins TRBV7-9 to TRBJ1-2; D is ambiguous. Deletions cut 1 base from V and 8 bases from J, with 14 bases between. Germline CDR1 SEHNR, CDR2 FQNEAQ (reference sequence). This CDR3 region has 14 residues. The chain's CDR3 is CASSLGMGVEGYTF. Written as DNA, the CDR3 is TGTGCCAGCAGCTTAGGTATGGGTGTTGAAGGCTACACCTTC. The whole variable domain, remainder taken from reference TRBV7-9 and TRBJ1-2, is DTGVSQNPRHKITKRGQNVTFRCDPISEHNRLYWYRQTLGQGPEFLTYFQNEAQLEKSRLLSDRFSAERPKGSFSTLEIQRTEQGDSAMYLCASSLGMGVEGYTFGSGTRLTVV.

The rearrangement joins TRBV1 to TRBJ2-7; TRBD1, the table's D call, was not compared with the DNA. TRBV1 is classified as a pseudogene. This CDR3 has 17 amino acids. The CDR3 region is CTSSPILNHRGPPEQYF. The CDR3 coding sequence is TGCACCAGCAGCCCCATCCTTAATCACAGGGGCCCACCCGAGCAGTACTTC.